The clone carrying this TCR beta chain was picked up one time. Its specificity is not known. The donors, nominally healthy at sampling, likely had unrecorded immune exposures. In the PCR, 60 Vbeta and 13 Jbeta primers were used. Original handling: A follow-up analysis tallied tens of millions of unique TCR beta chains, approximately 11 million shared. TCRdb's table, derived via immunoSEQ multiplex PCR, lists solely in-frame clones and lacks some. The DNA was the basis for D and trimming; V, J and clone size are from that table. The sample holds some 170,000 clones; approximately 80% are singletons and the top ten take 9.5% to 10%. Per the germline V gene, CDR1 is KGHSH and CDR2 is LQKENI. The CDR3 is made up of 15 amino acids. Between the trimmed V and J ends, which lost 6 bases and 0 bases, there was a span of 12 bases. The data originate from a study of cytomegalovirus exposure and HLA in healthy donors.

Study-level points and caveats: Sequencing had likely introduced a cluster of highly shared sequence variants as an artifact.

The rearrangement joins TRBV18 to TRBJ1-3; TRBD1 is a possible D gene (6 bases). This receptor was identified in a man aged 18 to 35 in good health and CMV-seropositive. The sample consisted of PBMCs. The DNA for the CDR3 is TGTGCCAGCTCCCTTGGACAGAGCTCTGGAAACACCATATATTTT. This translates into CASSLGQSSGNTIYF.